This T cell receptor (beta chain) came from a study of cytomegalovirus exposure and HLA in healthy donors. The donors formed part of the roughly 120-subject validation cohort, distinct from the approximately 670-subject first cohort. Method: immunoSEQ multiplex PCR; TCRdb's copy keeps in-frame clones and lacks some. The sample lists around 120,000 clones; 70% to 90% were seen once. V shed 6 bases and J shed 6 bases, with 9 bases lying between them. The germline V gene encodes CDR1 MNHEY and CDR2 SMNVEV (reference sequence). There are 11 residues in the CDR3. The sample comprised PBMCs. The chain has TRBV27 and TRBJ2-7; D may be TRBD2 (5 bases). This clonotype originated in a woman aged 18-30 years in good health and CMV-seronegative. The DNA for the CDR3 is TGTGCCAGCAGGTACCGGGGCGAGCAGTACTTC. This translates into CASRYRGEQYF.